The 11 T cell receptor beta chains below come from one sample, sequenced in a study of PD-L1 blockade in urothelial cancer. The time point here: pretreatment peripheral blood. Assay used: immunoSEQ multiplex PCR; TCRdb lists only in-frame clones, some missing. The sample includes fewer than 85,000 clones, less than 90% of them seen just once. Material: PBMCs, obtained around atezolizumab (anti-PD-L1) treatment. All receptors come from a woman between 65 and 79 years old with urothelial cancer.

This chain joins TRBV7-2 and TRBJ1-2; 8 positions agree with TRBD1. The V gene's germline CDR1 is SGHTA and CDR2 FQGNSA. Trimming cost V 3 bases and J 5 bases; bases outside gene matches: 8. The CDR3 extends over 15 amino acids. The CDR3 sequence: CASSFRDRSPYGYTF. CDR3 bases: TGTGCCAGCAGCTTCCGGGACAGGAGTCCGTATGGCTACACCTTC.

V gene TRBV10-2 combines with J gene TRBJ1-2; D remains ambiguous. This CDR3 is built from 15 residues. Trimming removed 3 bases at V and 4 bases at J, with 15 bases between. The V gene's germline CDR1 is WSHSY and CDR2 SAAADI. The chain's CDR3 is CASSDPTRHLYGYTF. In DNA form, the CDR3 reads TGCGCCAGCAGTGACCCGACAAGGCACCTCTATGGCTACACCTTC.

V usage is TRBV7-9 and J usage is TRBJ1-4, with 7 bases lining up with TRBD1. In germline, CDR1 is SEHNR, CDR2 FQNEAQ (reference sequence). The CDR3 has 19 amino acids. Germline trimming cut 4 bases from V and 5 bases from J; bases unmatched to any gene: 19. In nucleotides, the CDR3 is TGTGCCAGCAGCTCACGGGACAGCCGAAAAGCCGGGTCAAATGAAAAACTGTTTTTT. Its translation: CASSSRDSRKAGSNEKLFF.

This clone is medium-sized (0.01 to 0.1%) by share. This chain links TRBV10-3 with TRBJ1-1; 7 bases align to TRBD1. V shed 2 bases, J shed 5 bases, and the junction held 2 bases outside the gene matches. The CDR3 extends over 13 amino acids. Germline V gene data show CDR1 as ENHRY and CDR2 as SYGVKD. The DNA for the CDR3 is TGTGCCATCAGTGAGGCACAGGGGACTGAAGCTTTCTTT. Amino acids: CAISEAQGTEAFF.

This clone was recorded a few times. The sample carries other DNA sequences with the same CDR3. The chain combines TRBV18 with TRBJ2-7, with TRBD1 matching over 7 bases. Germline CDR1 and CDR2: KGHSH and LQKENI. V shed 3 bases, J shed 4 bases, and the junction held 6 bases outside the gene matches. This CDR3 region has 14 residues. The CDR3: CASSPRQGVYEQYF. The DNA of the CDR3 is TGTGCCAGCTCACCCCGACAGGGTGTTTACGAGCAGTACTTC.

V usage is TRBV5-1 and J usage is TRBJ2-1; TRBD2 matches at 8 bases. CDR1 is SGHRS, CDR2 YFSETQ, per germline. The CDR3 has 13 amino acids. V dropped 4 bases and J dropped 5; count of bases not matched to a gene: 2. The CDR3 DNA is TGCGCCAGCAGCCGCGGGAGGAACAATGAGCAGTTCTTC. Its protein is CASSRGRNNEQFF.

The chain combines TRBV2 with TRBJ2-6; D remains ambiguous. V was trimmed by 3 bases and J by 0 bases, leaving 15 bases between them. Germline V CDR1 and CDR2: SNHLY, FYNNEI. The CDR3 length is 18 residues. The CDR3 region has the DNA TGTGCCAGCAGTGATACGCGGTTAAAAGGCTCTGGGGCCAACGTCCTGACTTTC. Translating gives CASSDTRLKGSGANVLTF.

The V gene is TRBV7-8, the J gene TRBJ2-1, with 7 bases fitting TRBD2. Trimming cost V 0 bases and J 2 bases; bases outside gene matches: 7. Germline CDR1 is SGHVS and CDR2 is FQNEAQ. The CDR3 has 17 amino acids. The CDR3 coding sequence is TGTGCCAGCAGCTTAGCGAGTGGACTAGGGGCCTACAATGAGCAGTTCTTC. Protein sequence: CASSLASGLGAYNEQFF.

This CDR3 reads CASSLVTGRGQTDTQYF. CDR3 nucleotide sequence: TGCGCCAGCAGCTTGGTAACGGGCAGGGGGCAAACAGATACGCAGTATTTT. This sequence joins TRBV5-1 and TRBJ2-3, with 8 bases fitting TRBD1. Losses at the gene ends were 0 bases for V and 3 bases for J; bases not matched to a gene: 9. The CDR3 is 17 residues long. The germline gives CDR1 SGHRS, CDR2 YFSETQ.

The chain links TRBV18 to TRBJ1-4; TRBD1 aligns across 8 bases. Germline loops: CDR1 KGHSH, CDR2 LQKENI. V was pared by 4 bases and J by 6 bases, with 10 bases of the junction left unmatched. The CDR3 covers 16 residues. The CDR3 sequence is CASSLRLTGADEKLFF. CDR3 sequence (DNA): TGTGCCAGCTCACTTAGGCTGACAGGGGCGGATGAAAAACTGTTTTTT.

This clone was seen once. The chain is built from TRBV7-2 and TRBJ1-1; possibly TRBD1 for D (6 bases). The CDR3 sequence is 16 residues long. Germline values: CDR1 SGHTA, CDR2 FQGNSA. With 1 base removed from V and 1 base from J, the gap between germline ends came to 13 bases. The DNA of the CDR3 is TGTGCCAGCAGCTTAGTCGGGGGGCGCGGGAACACTGAAGCTTTCTTT. Translating it yields CASSLVGGRGNTEAFF. Combining the CDR3 with reference TRBV7-2 and TRBJ1-1 gives the whole variable domain GAGVSQSPSNKVTEKGKDVELRCDPISGHTALYWYRQSLGQGLEFLIYFQGNSAPDKSGLPSDRFSAERTGGSVSTLTIQRTQQEDSAVYLCASSLVGGRGNTEAFFGQGTRLTVV.